This TCR beta chain stems from a study of blood T cells in healthy people across ages (dated by TCRdb to 2014 to 2015). In the study overall: In model experiments, template switching captured roughly one uniquely barcoded TCR beta cDNA molecule for every two T cells. To avoid experimental bias, donors of different ages were distributed randomly across sequencing lanes. Donors were grouped into four age groups: young (average roughly 16 years), middle-aged (about 40), aged (over 55) and long-lived (approximately 75). Using the same blood draw, the study looked at two additional independent replicas of 1 million unique cDNA reads for two donors, one aged 18 to 30 and the other aged 80 or older. Age-related changes in TCR beta repertoire diversity were measured in the study by deep sequencing normalized with unique cDNA molecular identifiers.

Findings and caveats that apply to the study as a whole: Estimates of total diversity based on one million sequenced T cells were considered lower bounds and underestimates. As age increased, observed TCR beta diversity per million T cells dropped in a roughly linear way, and a significant reduction was already evident by age 40. There was a strong correlation between observed TCR beta diversity and the percentage of naive T cells measured by flow cytometry. Compared with the aged group, the long-lived group had more naive CD4+ T cells, fewer expanded clones and increased TCR diversity, a pattern suggesting age selection. Since profiling was done on bulk unsorted PBMCs, naive and antigen-experienced compartments could not be conclusively compared. Because donor CMV infection status was unknown, age-related changes in expanded clonotypes were potentially confounded.

Library preparation employed 5' RACE. Sequencing relied on an Illumina HiSeq 2500. A second PCR of 7 to 11 cycles was performed with a sample-barcoded 5' primer and a J-beta primer mix. Each TCR beta cDNA molecule received a unique molecular identifier from a template-switch 5' adaptor carrying 12 random nucleotides. Each sample yielded at least 2.5 million CDR3-containing paired-end reads. First-strand cDNA synthesis was performed from all RNA using the Mint cDNA synthesis kit, with priming by a TRBC-specific oligonucleotide. Following uracil-DNA glycosylase treatment, a first 18-cycle PCR with universal primers M1SS and BC2_uni_R was performed on all cDNA. For the original study's pipeline: Each sample was normalized by randomly selecting 1 million high-quality reads, each carrying a distinct molecular identifier. Instead of being binned into consensus sequences, reads with shared molecular identifiers were discarded. MiTCR, with a Q25 quality threshold and the strictest error-elimination algorithm, was used for CDR3 identification, clonotype clustering and error correction. Lower-bound total TCR beta diversity was estimated with a nonparametric unseen species model using Euler transformation. TCRdb's own reprocessing of the public reads used fastp at Q25 and MiXCR and kept productive beta chains. Rows are unified per CDR3 protein, each entry keeping the most common DNA and genes. TCRdb assigned the V and J calls; the authors' analysis was not used. The sample profile shows fewer than 950,000 distinct CDR3 sequences; 50% to 65% of them were found once. The ten biggest clones cover roughly 40% of the sample.

In its sample, this clonotype was seen a few times. The antigen it recognizes is unknown. No clone much larger than this one lies a single base away; base qualities are absent. The donors were about 40 Caucasian individuals from Russia, aged about 6 to 100 years, who were systemically healthy. Each donor gave about 9.7 milliliters of peripheral blood, drawn into EDTA-treated Vacutainer tubes. PBMCs were isolated by Ficoll-Paque density-gradient centrifugation, with at least 7 million obtained per sample. Trizol reagent was used to extract total RNA from the PBMCs, yielding at least 6 micrograms per sample. Naive CD45RAhigh/CD27high T cell percentages were measured by flow cytometry on a PBMC aliquot from every donor. Spanning cysteine to phenylalanine, the CDR3 consists of 14 amino acids. Left in the record is the CDR3 DNA by itself, 42 bases read in frame from the first base. CDR1 and CDR2, per the germline V gene (reference sequence), are LGHDT and YNNKEL. The V end loses 4 bases and the J end loses 1 base, and a stretch of 10 bases separates them.

This receptor chain uses TRBV3-1 and TRBJ1-1; a confident D gene designation cannot be given. The sequence was obtained from a man at least 80 years old in good health. Sequenced input: blood. The CDR3 sequence is CASSLQYGNTEAFF. The DNA reads TGTGCCAGCAGCCTACAATACGGGAACACTGAAGCTTTCTTT.